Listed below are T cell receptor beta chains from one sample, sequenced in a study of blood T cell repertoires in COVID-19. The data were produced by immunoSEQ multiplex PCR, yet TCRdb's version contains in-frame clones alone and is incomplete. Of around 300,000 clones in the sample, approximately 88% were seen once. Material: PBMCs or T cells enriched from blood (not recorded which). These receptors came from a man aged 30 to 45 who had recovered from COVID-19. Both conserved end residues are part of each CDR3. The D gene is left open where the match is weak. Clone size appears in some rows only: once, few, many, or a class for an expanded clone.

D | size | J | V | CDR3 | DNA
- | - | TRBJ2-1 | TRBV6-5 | CASSLLGSKDEQFF | TGTGCCAGCAGTTTACTAGGCTCTAAGGATGAGCAGTTCTTC
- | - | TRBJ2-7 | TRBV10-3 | CAISRDNYEQYF | TGTGCCATCAGTCGGGACAACTACGAGCAGTACTTC
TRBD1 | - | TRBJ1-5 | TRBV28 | CASSSGDRHQPQHF | TGTGCCAGCAGCTCGGGGGACAGACATCAGCCCCAGCATTTT
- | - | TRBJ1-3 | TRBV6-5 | CASREVPNSGNTIYF | TGTGCCAGCAGAGAGGTCCCCAACTCTGGAAACACCATATATTTT
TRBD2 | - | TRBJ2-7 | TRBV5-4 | CASSFYLAGGYEQYF | TGTGCCAGCAGCTTTTACCTAGCGGGGGGGTACGAGCAGTACTTC
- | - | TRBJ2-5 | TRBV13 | CASSPGGGGQETQYF | TGTGCCAGCAGCCCGGGGGGCGGAGGGCAAGAGACCCAGTACTTC
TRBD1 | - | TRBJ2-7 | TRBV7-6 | CASSPDPGQGYEQYF | TGTGCCAGCAGCCCCGACCCGGGACAGGGGTACGAGCAGTACTTC
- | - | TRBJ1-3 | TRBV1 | CTSSQEGLGSGNTIYF | TGCACCAGCAGCCAAGAGGGTCTAGGGAGTGGAAACACCATATATTTT
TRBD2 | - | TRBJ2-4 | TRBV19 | CASSITSGGAKNIQYF | TGTGCCAGTAGTATTACTAGCGGGGGGGCCAAAAACATTCAGTACTTC
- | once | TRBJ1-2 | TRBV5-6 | CASSLIGDNYRGYTF | TGTGCCAGCAGCTTGATCGGGGACAACTATCGTGGCTACACCTTC
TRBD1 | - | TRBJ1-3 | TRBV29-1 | CSVGDPSTGTRSF | TGCAGCGTTGGGGACCCGTCGACAGGGACAAGGAGTTTT
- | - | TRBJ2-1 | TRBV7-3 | CASSLLGREQFF | TGTGCCAGCAGCTTACTTGGGAGAGAGCAGTTCTTC
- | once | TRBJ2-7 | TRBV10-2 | CASSESAVSEQYF | TGCGCCAGCAGTGAGTCGGCGGTTTCCGAGCAGTACTTC
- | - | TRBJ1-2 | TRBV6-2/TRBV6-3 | CASSYRGGVF | TGTGCCAGCAGTTACCGGGGGGGAGTGTTC
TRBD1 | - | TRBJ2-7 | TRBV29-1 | CSVERTGGIYEQYF | TGCAGCGTTGAAAGGACAGGGGGGATCTACGAGCAGTACTTC
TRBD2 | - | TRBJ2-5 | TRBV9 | CASSVGLAEETQYF | TGTGCCAGCAGCGTAGGACTAGCGGAAGAGACCCAGTACTTC
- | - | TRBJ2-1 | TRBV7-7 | CARLRDYTNEQFF | TGTGCCAGACTCAGGGATTATACAAATGAGCAGTTCTTC
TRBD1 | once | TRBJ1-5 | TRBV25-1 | CASSDSGTGDNQPQHF | TGTGCCAGCAGTGATTCCGGGACAGGGGACAATCAGCCCCAGCATTTT
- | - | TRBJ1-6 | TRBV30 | CAWTRWRDSPLHF | TGTGCCTGGACTCGGTGGCGGGATTCACCCCTCCACTTT
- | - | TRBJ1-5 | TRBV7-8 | CASSPDEVQGSNQPQHF | TGTGCCAGCAGCCCCGATGAGGTCCAGGGGAGCAATCAGCCCCAGCATTTT
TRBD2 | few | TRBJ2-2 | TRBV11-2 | CASSLSSGGTGELFF | TGTGCCAGCAGCTTATCTAGCGGGGGAACCGGGGAGCTGTTTTTT
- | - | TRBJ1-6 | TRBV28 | CASSTVNSPLHF | TGTGCCAGCAGTACAGTTAATTCACCCCTCCACTTT
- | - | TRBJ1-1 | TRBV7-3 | CASSSSRDLTEAFF | TGTGCCAGCAGCTCCAGCAGGGATCTCACTGAAGCTTTCTTT
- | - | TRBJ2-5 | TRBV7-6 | CASAGPGVETQYF | TGTGCCAGCGCGGGTCCGGGGGTGGAGACCCAGTACTTC
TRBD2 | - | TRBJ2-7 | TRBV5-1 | CASSLVLAGADEQYF | TGCGCCAGCAGCTTGGTCCTAGCGGGGGCGGACGAGCAGTACTTC
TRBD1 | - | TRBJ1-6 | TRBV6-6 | CASSYNRGMNNSPLHF | TGTGCCAGCAGTTACAACAGGGGGATGAATAATTCACCCCTCCACTTT
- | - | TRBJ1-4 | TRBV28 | CAISPPRGNEKLFF | TGTGCCATATCGCCCCCGCGGGGTAATGAAAAACTGTTTTTT
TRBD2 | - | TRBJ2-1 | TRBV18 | CASSSAAGGLISYNEQFF | TGTGCCAGCTCATCAGCAGCGGGGGGATTGATTTCCTACAATGAGCAGTTCTTC
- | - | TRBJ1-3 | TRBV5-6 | CASSKDRPGNTIYF | TGTGCCAGCAGCAAAGACAGACCGGGAAACACCATATATTTT
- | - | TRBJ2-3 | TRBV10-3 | CAISEPRDTTDTQYF | TGTGCCATCAGTGAGCCCCGGGACACCACAGATACGCAGTATTTT
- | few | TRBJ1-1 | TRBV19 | CASSIDRQGGTEAFF | TGTGCCAGTAGTATAGATCGTCAGGGTGGAACTGAAGCTTTCTTT
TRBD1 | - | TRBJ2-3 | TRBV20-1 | CSASLQGTDTQYF | TGCAGTGCTAGTTTACAGGGGACAGATACGCAGTATTTT
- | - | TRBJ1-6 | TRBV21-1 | CASSNWGQGANSPLHF | -
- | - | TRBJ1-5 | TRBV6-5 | CASSYSADQPQHF | TGTGCCAGCAGTTACTCGGCAGATCAGCCCCAGCATTTT
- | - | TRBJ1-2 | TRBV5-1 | CASSLVGEDGYTF | TGCGCCAGCAGCTTGGTTGGGGAGGATGGCTACACCTTC
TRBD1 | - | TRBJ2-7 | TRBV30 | CAWGQEYEQYF | TGTGCCTGGGGACAGGAATACGAGCAGTACTTC
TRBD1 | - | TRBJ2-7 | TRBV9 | CASSRGQGRQYEQYF | TGTGCCAGCAGTCGTGGACAGGGACGTCAATACGAGCAGTACTTC
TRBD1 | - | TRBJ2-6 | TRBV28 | CASTLGQGWSGANVLTF | TGTGCCAGCACCCTGGGACAGGGATGGTCTGGGGCCAACGTCCTGACTTTC
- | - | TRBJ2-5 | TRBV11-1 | CASSLAGETQYF | TGTGCCAGCAGCTTAGCCGGGGAGACCCAGTACTTC
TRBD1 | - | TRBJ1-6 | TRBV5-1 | CASRQGESSPLHF | TGCGCCAGCAGGCAGGGGGAAAGTTCACCCCTCCACTTT
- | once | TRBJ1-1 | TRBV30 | CAEGSLGRLNTEAFF | TGTGCCGAAGGCAGCCTGGGCAGGCTGAACACTGAAGCTTTCTTT
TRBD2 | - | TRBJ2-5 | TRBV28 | CASNPPKGLAQETQYF | TGTGCCAGCAACCCGCCGAAAGGACTAGCGCAAGAGACCCAGTACTTC
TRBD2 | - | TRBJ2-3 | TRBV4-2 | CASSPGTSGGYTDTQYF | TGTGCCAGCAGCCCGGGGACTAGCGGGGGATACACAGATACGCAGTATTTT
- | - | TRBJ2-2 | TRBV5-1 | CASSLAGAGALTGELFF | TGCGCCAGCAGCTTGGCCGGGGCAGGGGCTCTCACCGGGGAGCTGTTTTTT
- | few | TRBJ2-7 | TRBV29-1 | CSVEGTQPGGEQYF | TGCAGCGTTGAAGGTACACAGCCAGGAGGAGAGCAGTACTTC